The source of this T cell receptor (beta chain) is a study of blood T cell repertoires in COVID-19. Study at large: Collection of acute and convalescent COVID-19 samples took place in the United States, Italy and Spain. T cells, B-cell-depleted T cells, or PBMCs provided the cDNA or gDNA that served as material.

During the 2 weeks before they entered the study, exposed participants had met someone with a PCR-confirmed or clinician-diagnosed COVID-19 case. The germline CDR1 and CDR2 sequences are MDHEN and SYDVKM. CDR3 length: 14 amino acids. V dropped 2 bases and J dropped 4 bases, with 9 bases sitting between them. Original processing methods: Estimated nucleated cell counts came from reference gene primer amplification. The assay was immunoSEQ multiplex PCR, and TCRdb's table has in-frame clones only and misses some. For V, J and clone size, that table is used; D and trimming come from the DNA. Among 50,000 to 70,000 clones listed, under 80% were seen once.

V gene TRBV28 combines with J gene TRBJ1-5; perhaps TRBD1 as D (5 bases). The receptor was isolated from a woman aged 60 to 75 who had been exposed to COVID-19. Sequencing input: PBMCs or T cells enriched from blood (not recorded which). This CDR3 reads CASSLLTENQPQHF. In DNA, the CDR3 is TGTGCCAGCAGTTTACTGACAGAGAATCAGCCCCAGCATTTT.